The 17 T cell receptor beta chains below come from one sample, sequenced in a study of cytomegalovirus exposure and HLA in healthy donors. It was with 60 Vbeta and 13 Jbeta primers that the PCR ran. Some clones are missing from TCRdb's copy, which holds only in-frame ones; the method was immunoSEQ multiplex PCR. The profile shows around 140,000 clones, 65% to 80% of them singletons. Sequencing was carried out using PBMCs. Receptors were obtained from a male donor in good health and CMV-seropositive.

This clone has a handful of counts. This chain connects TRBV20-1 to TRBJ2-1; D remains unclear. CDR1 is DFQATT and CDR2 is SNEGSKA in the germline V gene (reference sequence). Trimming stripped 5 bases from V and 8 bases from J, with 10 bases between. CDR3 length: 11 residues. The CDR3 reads CSADSSDEQFF. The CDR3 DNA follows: TGCAGTGCTGACTCGTCCGATGAGCAGTTCTTC.

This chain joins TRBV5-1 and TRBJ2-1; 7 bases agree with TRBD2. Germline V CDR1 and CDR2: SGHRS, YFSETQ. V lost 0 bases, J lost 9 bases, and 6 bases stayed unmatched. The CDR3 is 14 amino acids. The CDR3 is CASSLGLAGGEQFF. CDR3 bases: TGCGCCAGCAGCTTGGGACTAGCCGGGGGTGAGCAGTTCTTC.

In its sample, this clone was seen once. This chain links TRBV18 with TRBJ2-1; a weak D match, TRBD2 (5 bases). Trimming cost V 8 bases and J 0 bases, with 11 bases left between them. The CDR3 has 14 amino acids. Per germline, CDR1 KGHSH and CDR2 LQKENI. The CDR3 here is CASARAGSYNEQFF. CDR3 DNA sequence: TGTGCCAGCGCTCGGGCGGGCTCCTACAATGAGCAGTTCTTC.

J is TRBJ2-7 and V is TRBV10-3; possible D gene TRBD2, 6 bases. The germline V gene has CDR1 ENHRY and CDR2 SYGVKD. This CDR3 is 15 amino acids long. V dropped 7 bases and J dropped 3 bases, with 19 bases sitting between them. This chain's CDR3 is CAIIPLGGSLYEQYF. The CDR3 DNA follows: TGTGCCATCATCCCCCTGGGGGGATCGCTCTACGAGCAGTACTTC.

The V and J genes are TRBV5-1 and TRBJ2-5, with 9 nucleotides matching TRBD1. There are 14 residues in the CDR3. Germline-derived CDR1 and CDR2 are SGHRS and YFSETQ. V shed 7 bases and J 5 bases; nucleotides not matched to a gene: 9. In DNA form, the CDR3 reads TGCGCCAGCGGACCGTACAGGGGGCAGGAGACCCAGTACTTC. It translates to CASGPYRGQETQYF.

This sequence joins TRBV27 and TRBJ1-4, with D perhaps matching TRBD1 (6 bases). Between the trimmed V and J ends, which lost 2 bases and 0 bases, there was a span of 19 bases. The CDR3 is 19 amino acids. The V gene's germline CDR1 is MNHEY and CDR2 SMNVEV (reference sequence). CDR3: CASSLRGTPSRATNEKLFF. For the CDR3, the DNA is TGTGCCAGCAGTTTAAGGGGGACGCCAAGCCGTGCAACTAATGAAAAACTGTTTTTT.

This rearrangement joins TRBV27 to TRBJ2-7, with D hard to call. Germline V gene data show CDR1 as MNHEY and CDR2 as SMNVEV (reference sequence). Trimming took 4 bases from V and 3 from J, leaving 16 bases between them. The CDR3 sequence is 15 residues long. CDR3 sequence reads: CASSSQTTVGYEQYF. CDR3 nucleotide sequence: TGTGCCAGCAGTTCCCAGACCACAGTAGGCTACGAGCAGTACTTC.

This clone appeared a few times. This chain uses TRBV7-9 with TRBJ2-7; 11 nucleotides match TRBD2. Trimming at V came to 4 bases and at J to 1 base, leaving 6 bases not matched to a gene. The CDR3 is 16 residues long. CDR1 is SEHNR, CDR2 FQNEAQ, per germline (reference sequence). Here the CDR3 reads CASSSVGLAESYEQYF. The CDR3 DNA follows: TGTGCCAGCAGCTCGGTGGGACTAGCGGAATCCTACGAGCAGTACTTC. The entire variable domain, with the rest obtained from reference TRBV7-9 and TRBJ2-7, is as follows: DTGVSQNPRHKITKRGQNVTFRCDPISEHNRLYWYRQTLGQGPEFLTYFQNEAQLEKSRLLSDRFSAERPKGSFSTLEIQRTEQGDSAMYLCASSSVGLAESYEQYFGPGTRLTVT.

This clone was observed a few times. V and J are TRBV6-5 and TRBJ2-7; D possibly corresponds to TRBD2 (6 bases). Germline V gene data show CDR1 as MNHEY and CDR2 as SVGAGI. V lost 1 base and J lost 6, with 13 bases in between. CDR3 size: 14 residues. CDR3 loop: CASSYLGAEGEQYF. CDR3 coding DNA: TGTGCCAGCAGTTACTTAGGGGCGGAGGGCGAGCAGTACTTC.

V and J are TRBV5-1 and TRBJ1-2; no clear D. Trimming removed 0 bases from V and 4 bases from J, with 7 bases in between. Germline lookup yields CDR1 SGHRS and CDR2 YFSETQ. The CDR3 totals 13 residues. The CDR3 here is CASSLGAVYGYTF. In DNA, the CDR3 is TGCGCCAGCAGCTTGGGGGCAGTCTATGGCTACACCTTC.

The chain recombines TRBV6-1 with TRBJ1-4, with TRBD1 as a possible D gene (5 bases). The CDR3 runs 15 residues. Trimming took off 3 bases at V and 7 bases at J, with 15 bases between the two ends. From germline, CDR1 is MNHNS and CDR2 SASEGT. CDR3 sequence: CASSELLGGVEKLFF. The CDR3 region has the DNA TGTGCCAGCAGTGAGCTCCTCGGGGGAGTTGAAAAACTGTTTTTT.

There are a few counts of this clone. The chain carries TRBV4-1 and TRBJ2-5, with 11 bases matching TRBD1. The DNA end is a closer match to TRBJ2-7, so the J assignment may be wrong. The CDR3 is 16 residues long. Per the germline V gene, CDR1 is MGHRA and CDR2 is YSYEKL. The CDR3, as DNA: TGCGCCAGCAGCCACCCTGCCGGGACAGGGGGCTACGAGCAGTACTTC. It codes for CASSHPAGTGGYEQYF.

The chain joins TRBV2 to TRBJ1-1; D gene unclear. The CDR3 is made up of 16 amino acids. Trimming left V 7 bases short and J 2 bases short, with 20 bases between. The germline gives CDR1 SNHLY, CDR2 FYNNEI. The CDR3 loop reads CASNYEVRAGNTEAFF. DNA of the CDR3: TGTGCCAGCAATTACGAGGTGAGGGCGGGAAACACTGAAGCTTTCTTT.

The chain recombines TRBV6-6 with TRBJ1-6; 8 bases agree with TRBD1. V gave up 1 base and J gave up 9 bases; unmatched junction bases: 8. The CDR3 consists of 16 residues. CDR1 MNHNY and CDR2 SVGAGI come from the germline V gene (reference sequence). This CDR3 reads CASSYLGQGSGSPLHF. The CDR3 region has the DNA TGTGCCAGCAGTTACTTAGGACAGGGTAGCGGTTCACCCCTCCACTTT.

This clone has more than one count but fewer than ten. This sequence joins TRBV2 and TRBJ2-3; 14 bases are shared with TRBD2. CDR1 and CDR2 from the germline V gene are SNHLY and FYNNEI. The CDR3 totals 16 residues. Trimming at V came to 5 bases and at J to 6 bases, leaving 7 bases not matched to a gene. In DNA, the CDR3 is TGTGCCAGCAGTCAGCGGACTAGCGGGGGGTCGGATACGCAGTATTTT. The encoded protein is CASSQRTSGGSDTQYF. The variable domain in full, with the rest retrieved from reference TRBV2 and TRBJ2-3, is EPEVTQTPSHQVTQMGQEVILRCVPISNHLYFYWYRQILGQKVEFLVSFYNNEISEKSEIFDDQFSVERPDGSNFTLKIRSTKLEDSAMYFCASSQRTSGGSDTQYFGPGTRLTVL.

The DNA for the CDR3 is TGTGCCAGCAGTTTCCGCGGGGGAAACACTGAAGCTTTCTTT. This encodes CASSFRGGNTEAFF. The chain is built from TRBV28 and TRBJ1-1, with D possibly matching TRBD1 (5 bases). The germline V gene encodes CDR1 MDHEN and CDR2 SYDVKM. CDR3 length equals 14 residues. Trimming stripped 3 bases from V and 2 bases from J, with 10 bases between.

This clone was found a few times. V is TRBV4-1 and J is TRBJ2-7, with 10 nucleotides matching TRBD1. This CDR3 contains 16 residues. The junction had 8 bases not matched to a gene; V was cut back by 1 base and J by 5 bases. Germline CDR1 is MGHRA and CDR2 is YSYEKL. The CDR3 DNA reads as TGCGCCAGCAGCCAAGTCTCTGGGGACAGGGGCCACGAGCAGTACTTC. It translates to CASSQVSGDRGHEQYF.